The rows below give T cell receptor beta chains drawn from one sample of a study of vaccination effects on CD4 cells after COVID-19. No antigen is known for these receptors. Some clones are missing from TCRdb's copy, which holds only in-frame ones; the method was immunoSEQ multiplex PCR. This sample carries approximately 31,000 clones, 70% of them seen once, and the ten largest clones take 3% to 4%. The input for sequencing was CD4+ T cells from PBMCs cultured without peptide, taken before COVID-19 vaccination. These receptors were obtained from a human donor who received a COVID-19 vaccine. CDR3s include the opening cysteine and the closing phenylalanine or tryptophan. Clone size is not always given. Where it is, it says once, few, many or a class for expanded clones.

-	TRBV6-4	TRBJ1-2	CASRLSLANYGYTF
-	TRBV6-4	TRBJ2-1	CASSDRAGANEQFF
few	TRBV6-4	TRBJ2-3	CASSDGKGPTDTQYF
few	TRBV2	TRBJ2-7	CASKSWTANSYEQYF
-	TRBV14	TRBJ2-7	CASSLGTSGRATDYEQYF
-	TRBV6-5	TRBJ2-7	CASSYDHSGVYEQYF
few	TRBV11-2	TRBJ1-2	CASSFRGGYTF
few	TRBV27	TRBJ1-1	CASSSTLGRNTEAFF
once	TRBV2	TRBJ1-4	CAIATGTGDEKLFF
few	TRBV5-1	TRBJ2-2	CASSFGTGPSGELFF
-	TRBV27	TRBJ1-1	CASSLDTTNTEAFF
-	TRBV9	TRBJ1-2	CASSVGSAGQGYGYTF
medium-sized	TRBV10-3	TRBJ1-5	CAISGGLEAGSYQPQHF
once	TRBV24-1	TRBJ2-6	CATSAPRGTGSTGANVLTF
few	TRBV2	TRBJ1-3	CASSELTPGNTIYF
-	TRBV6-5	TRBJ1-3	CASSYSPVENTIYF
-	TRBV5-1	TRBJ2-2	CASNEGNANTGELFF
-	TRBV18	TRBJ2-1	CASSLSTGEFNEQFF
-	TRBV14	TRBJ1-1	CASSQSRGWGTEAFF
-	TRBV5-1	TRBJ1-3	CASRAGTTSGNTIYF
-	TRBV5-1	TRBJ2-1	CAYQQVLGLSDYNEQFF
-	TRBV5-4	TRBJ2-5	CASSRQGAAETQYF
-	TRBV16	TRBJ2-2	CASSRPGAGNTGELFF
-	TRBV18	TRBJ2-1	CASSSLTGGVLNEQFF
-	TRBV11-2	TRBJ2-5	CASSLALFQRGDQETQYF
-	TRBV2	TRBJ2-1	CASSGLAGAYNEQFF
few	TRBV3-1/TRBV3-2	TRBJ2-2	CASSQPNTGELFF
-	TRBV2	TRBJ2-2	CASGTTTGSTGELFF
-	TRBV7-2	TRBJ2-1	CASRAGGFLNEQFF
-	TRBV10-1	TRBJ1-1	CAILDRANTEAFF
-	TRBV6-5	TRBJ2-3	CASMAGLVSDTQYF
-	TRBV30	TRBJ1-1	CAWILGGDTEAFF
-	TRBV24-1	TRBJ2-7	CATSRSMTVPYEQYF
once	TRBV19	TRBJ2-7	CASSRETGLYEQYF
-	TRBV7-2	TRBJ2-1	CASSSSIEQFF
few	TRBV5-4	TRBJ1-4	CASSVDGPNEKLFF
-	TRBV13	TRBJ2-1	CASSLVSSPSSYNEQFF
once	TRBV21-1	TRBJ2-7	CASSTTGTGRHEQYF
-	TRBV30	TRBJ1-2	CAWSVTYGYTF
few	TRBV6-1	TRBJ2-2	CASSELAGDTGELFF
few	TRBV6-6	TRBJ2-3	CASSFRGAVLDTQYF
-	TRBV4-1	TRBJ2-7	CASSQDGVRPYEQYF
-	TRBV27	TRBJ2-7	CASSSTGSYEQYF
once	TRBV7-8	TRBJ2-1	CASSLQGSSYNEQFF
once	TRBV6-4	TRBJ1-2	CASSDSGGGNGYTF
few	TRBV7-2	TRBJ2-2	CASSLQPGLGGELFF
-	TRBV19	TRBJ2-1	CASSTLSIVRGRNEQFF
-	TRBV27	TRBJ2-7	CASSFAPTYEQYF
-	TRBV20-1	TRBJ2-5	CSASPSGGYQETQYF
few	TRBV3-1/TRBV3-2	TRBJ2-1	CASSQTHEQFF
-	TRBV10-1	TRBJ2-2	CASSDPGLAGNTGELFF
-	TRBV11-3	TRBJ2-7	CASSVGLAGEIEQYF
-	TRBV7-2	TRBJ1-1	CASSFDRQNTEAFF